This T cell receptor (beta chain) was identified in a study of CD8 T cells in Susac syndrome. Roughly 0.45 to 1 ug RNA was reverse transcribed with random hexamers. Each CDR3 protein is one row after TCRdb ran MiXCR on the immunoSEQ multiplex PCR reads. The data hold around 270,000 distinct CDR3 sequences, with about 88% observed a single time. The germline V gene has CDR1 SEHNR and CDR2 FQNEAQ (reference sequence). This CDR3 spans 13 amino acids. After removal of 3 bases from V and 6 bases from J, the junction contained 2 bases not matched to a gene. The rearrangement links TRBV7-9 to TRBJ2-1; TRBD1 agrees at 7 bases. The sequenced sample was CD8+ T cells from PBMCs. The source is a human donor with multiple sclerosis. The CDR3 DNA is TGTGCCAGCAGCTTTGGGACAGCCAATGAGCAGTTCTTC. Translation gives CASSFGTANEQFF.